This T cell receptor (beta chain) was identified during a study of T cells in localized non-small cell lung cancer. Points from the study as a whole: Uninvolved adjacent lung had the highest recorded T cell clonality, with tumor below it. Sequencing, confined to only one tumor region, leaves heterogeneity possible.

As to this clone: As yet, its antigen is unknown.

The trim removed 1 base at V and 2 bases at J, leaving 4 bases unmatched. This CDR3 has 15 amino acids. CDR1 and CDR2 (germline): GTSNPN, SVGIG (reference sequence). Libraries were prepared by immunoSEQ multiplex PCR; TCRdb keeps only in-frame clonotypes and omits some of them. Altogether around 28,000 clones are present, roughly 90% being singletons, with the ten largest covering approximately 3%. The TCR sequence derives from a woman aged 18-49 years with stage I lung adenocarcinoma. J is TRBJ2-3 and V is TRBV30; the match to TRBD2 covers 9 bases. This specimen was peripheral blood, taken before any cancer treatment. Here the CDR3 DNA reads TGTGCCTGGAGTGGTCTAGCGGGACCCACAGATACGCAGTATTTT. Translating it yields CAWSGLAGPTDTQYF.